Below, one TCR beta chain is given with its context. The CDR3 runs to 15 residues. Germline CDR1 is SQVTM and CDR2 is ANQGSEA. The germline V and J ends were trimmed by 1 base and 1 base, with 8 bases remaining between them. Assay used: immunoSEQ multiplex PCR; TCRdb lists only in-frame clones, some missing. This table has tens of thousands of clones, about 83% appearing once. The data are from a study of PD-1 blockade in classical Hodgkin lymphoma. Relapse after autologous stem cell transplantation occurred in every patient, and brentuximab vedotin exposure varied. The authors purified CD4+ T cells from thawed PBMCs by magnetic negative selection.

The receptor was isolated from a human donor with classical Hodgkin lymphoma. This chain uses TRBV29-1 with TRBJ1-6; no clear D. The material sequenced was CD4+ T cells from blood, taken at baseline. The CDR3 sequence: CSVEGVSSYNSPLHF. The CDR3 nucleotides read TGCAGCGTTGAAGGGGTTAGTTCCTATAATTCACCCCTCCACTTT.